These T cell receptor beta chains were read from a single sample in a study of human T cells and chemical hapten exposure. Using its own MiXCR run on the RACE reads, TCRdb lists one record per CDR3 protein. The profile shows around 300,000 distinct CDR3 sequences, under 8% of them singletons. This sample comprised whole blood, obtained in connection with sensitization to the hapten diphenylcyclopropenone (DPC). The source is a young woman with alopecia areata. Some clones in this sample may be carry-over from other donors' samples. Both conserved end residues are trimmed from each CDR3.

>TRBV5-5|TRBJ2-1
ASSLAYGQGDHNEQF
>TRBV10-3|TRBJ2-3
AISDQRGPTDTQY
>TRBV20-1|TRBJ2-7
SARDGGGLAGRSY
>TRBV20-1|TRBJ2-7
SADRGYSYEQY
>TRBV9|TRBJ2-7
ASSISGDNSYEQY
>TRBV7-9|TRBJ1-6
ASSLGTVSSPLH
>TRBV6-6|TRBJ2-4
ASSDLLGDKNIQY
>TRBV7-3|TRBJ2-7
ASSFQGGEQY
>TRBV12-3/TRBV12-4|TRBJ2-3
ASSLPGTVTDTQY
>TRBV6-5|TRBJ1-2
ASRVDPNYGYT
>TRBV2|TRBJ2-4
ASGSGPSAKNIQY
>TRBV6-5|TRBJ1-5
ASSYSVDNSNQPQH
>TRBV5-1|TRBJ1-4
ASSFKPGEKLF
>TRBV7-9|TRBJ1-1
ASGRQPEAF
>TRBV3-1|TRBJ2-7
ASSQDGTSSEQY
>TRBV6-2/TRBV6-3|TRBJ2-1
ASSSRGRDVDEQF
>TRBV25-1|TRBJ1-2
ASGQGYGYT
>TRBV20-1|TRBJ1-6
SAKTGSDSPLH
>TRBV20-1|TRBJ2-1
SAKGTSDYNEQF
>TRBV6-2/TRBV6-3|TRBJ2-5
ASSYLEQETQY
>TRBV7-9|TRBJ2-3
ASSLVPGTVEGLTDTQY
>TRBV12-3/TRBV12-4|TRBJ2-6
ASSPTTGAASGANVLT
>TRBV20-1|TRBJ1-6
SAREGEGSPLH
>TRBV29-1|TRBJ2-3
SVEDSPAGEPTDTQY
>TRBV2|TRBJ2-5
ASGGTSGGRETQY
>TRBV10-3|TRBJ2-3
AISEASTDTQY
>TRBV7-2|TRBJ1-1
ASSPDRDSAEAF
>TRBV6-5|TRBJ1-2
ASRYRQGYGYT
>TRBV9|TRBJ2-3
ASSVADIGYTDTQY
>TRBV6-6|TRBJ2-1
ASRRQGVPYNEQF
>TRBV5-1|TRBJ2-5
ASSLADRQETQY
>TRBV20-1|TRBJ2-3
SAFFSSGTDTQY
>TRBV28|TRBJ1-3
ASSFRVFSGNTIY
>TRBV6-1|TRBJ1-5
ASSPQGGTGTYAGWPQH
>TRBV19|TRBJ1-2
ASSSLGADYYGYT
>TRBV20-1|TRBJ2-7
SAAGTSGASYEQY
>TRBV4-1|TRBJ2-2
ASSPLKAMDTGELF
>TRBV5-6|TRBJ1-2
ASSMDRGFGANYGYT
>TRBV18|TRBJ2-6
ASSEQVSGANVLT
>TRBV6-2/TRBV6-3|TRBJ1-5
ASSYEGGVAQH
>TRBV7-3|TRBJ1-1
ASSFYSRGPGTEAF
>TRBV6-2/TRBV6-3|TRBJ2-1
ASRLRQVAYGNEQF
>TRBV6-5|TRBJ1-2
ASMGQGLIYGYT
>TRBV6-6|TRBJ2-2
ASSSSQGNTGELF
>TRBV7-2|TRBJ2-5
ASSLEISQETQY
>TRBV19|TRBJ1-1
ASSNPSNRQDPLRDTEAF
>TRBV20-1|TRBJ2-5
SAGGADLETQY
>TRBV27|TRBJ2-2
ASSFYTGTSGNTGELF
>TRBV12-3/TRBV12-4|TRBJ1-2
ASSSRGERHYGYT
>TRBV6-2/TRBV6-3|TRBJ2-7
ASRGTGKGEQY
>TRBV20-1|TRBJ1-1
SARSRQGPTEAF
>TRBV3-1|TRBJ2-7
ASSQGAAPGGYEQY
>TRBV11-3|TRBJ2-7
ASSFGVTYEQY